The 24 T cell receptor beta chains below all came from one sample that was sequenced in a study of cytomegalovirus exposure and HLA in healthy donors. PCR primers comprised 60 Vbeta and 13 Jbeta primers. TCRdb's table, derived via immunoSEQ multiplex PCR, lists solely in-frame clones and lacks some. The sample includes about 98,000 clones, around 75% of them seen just once. The sequencing input was PBMCs. These receptors originate from a man younger than 30 in good health and CMV-seropositive.

The J gene is TRBJ1-4, the V gene TRBV7-2; D gene ambiguous. This CDR3 contains 15 residues. The germline V gene has CDR1 SGHTA and CDR2 FQGNSA. V shed 1 base and J shed 7 bases, with 13 bases lying between them. The CDR3 DNA sequence: TGTGCCAGCAGCTTAGTCGGGGTACTGAGTGAAAAACTGTTTTTT. Its protein product is CASSLVGVLSEKLFF.

This chain's CDR3 is CAILGGDGENTEAFF. Written as DNA, the CDR3 is TGTGCCATCCTGGGGGGGGACGGTGAGAACACTGAAGCTTTCTTT. This rearrangement joins TRBV10-3 to TRBJ1-1, with D possibly TRBD1 on 5 matching bases. Per the germline V gene, CDR1 is ENHRY and CDR2 is SYGVKD. Trimming left V 8 bases short and J 1 base short, with 17 bases between. The CDR3 extends over 15 amino acids.

The chain carries TRBV4-1 and TRBJ2-5; 11 bases match TRBD2. Germline V gene sequence: CDR1 MGHRA, CDR2 YSYEKL. Trimming cost V 1 base and J 4 bases; bases outside gene matches: 8. The CDR3 runs to 17 residues. CDR3 sequence (DNA): TGCGCCAGCAGCCAAGGTAGTAGCGGGGGGGTTGGAGAGACCCAGTACTTC. Its translation: CASSQGSSGGVGETQYF.

The gene calls are TRBV9 and TRBJ2-7, with 8 bases lining up with TRBD1. This CDR3 has 14 residues. The V segment lost 2 bases and the J segment 2 bases; nucleotides outside the gene matches: 3. Germline V lookup: CDR1 SGDLS, CDR2 YYNGEE. The CDR3 region has the DNA TGTGCCAGCAGCGTGGGACAGGCGGCCTACGAGCAGTACTTC. Translated: CASSVGQAAYEQYF.

The chain carries TRBV18 and TRBJ2-5; D gene ambiguous. The DNA end lines up better with TRBJ2-7; the J call may be wrong. The CDR3 has 12 amino acids. The germline V gene encodes CDR1 KGHSH and CDR2 LQKENI. CDR3 sequence: CASSPPSYEQYF. In DNA, the CDR3 is TGTGCCAGCTCACCCCCCTCCTACGAGCAGTACTTC.

V is TRBV7-9 and J is TRBJ1-4; 7 positions match TRBD1. The CDR3 has 15 residues. Trimming cost V 5 bases and J 0 bases; bases outside gene matches: 3. CDR1 is SEHNR and CDR2 is FQNEAQ in the germline V gene (reference sequence). The CDR3 sequence: CASSGGQATNEKLFF. CDR3 DNA sequence: TGTGCCAGCAGCGGAGGACAGGCAACTAATGAAAAACTGTTTTTT.

V gene TRBV5-1 combines with J gene TRBJ1-3; possible D gene TRBD1, 6 bases. The CDR3 runs to 17 residues. Germline assignment: CDR1 SGHRS and CDR2 YFSETQ. The germline V and J ends were trimmed by 1 base and 4 bases, with 18 bases remaining between them. This CDR3 is CASSLTRTAVGGNTIYF. The DNA for the CDR3 is TGCGCCAGCAGCTTGACCAGGACAGCCGTAGGAGGAAACACCATATATTTT.

Here the CDR3 reads CASSSGQFSGELFF. Here the CDR3 DNA reads TGCGCCAGCAGCTCGGGACAGTTTTCCGGGGAGCTGTTTTTT. The chain recombines TRBV5-1 with TRBJ2-2; 7 bases line up with TRBD1. The CDR3 spans 14 residues. J gave up 6 bases and V 3 bases, and 5 bases lay outside the gene matches. CDR1 and CDR2 (germline): SGHRS, YFSETQ.

The rearrangement links TRBV5-1 to TRBJ2-2, with 7 positions matching TRBD1. Germline assignment: CDR1 SGHRS and CDR2 YFSETQ. V lost 4 bases to trimming and J lost 6 bases; unmatched junction nucleotides: 9. CDR3 size: 15 residues. The CDR3 coding sequence is TGCGCCAGCAGCATTAGACAGGGAGAGGCCGGGGAGCTGTTTTTT. It encodes CASSIRQGEAGELFF.

This clone has a single count. The genes are TRBV7-9 and TRBJ1-1, with D perhaps matching TRBD1 (6 bases). In germline, CDR1 is SEHNR, CDR2 FQNEAQ (reference sequence). CDR3 length: 16 amino acids. V was shortened by 5 bases and J by 3 bases, with 19 bases between the two germline ends. CDR3 loop: CASSPQGTAGDTEAFF. The CDR3 DNA reads TGTGCCAGCAGCCCCCAGGGGACCGCAGGGGACACTGAAGCTTTCTTT. Looking up the rest from reference TRBV7-9 and TRBJ1-1 gives the full variable domain: DTGVSQNPRHKITKRGQNVTFRCDPISEHNRLYWYRQTLGQGPEFLTYFQNEAQLEKSRLLSDRFSAERPKGSFSTLEIQRTEQGDSAMYLCASSPQGTAGDTEAFFGQGTRLTVV.

V usage is TRBV23-1 and J usage is TRBJ1-5; tentative D call: TRBD1 (6 bases). TRBV23-1 is given ORF status, its function remaining uncertain. This CDR3 contains 14 residues. The V gene lost 6 bases and the J gene lost 7 bases, with 16 bases spanning the gap. The CDR3, as DNA: TGCGCCAGCAGCAGGACAGCTCCGGGGCAGCCCCAGCATTTT. Its translation is CASSRTAPGQPQHF.

Only one count was recorded for this clone. The gene calls are TRBV6-1 and TRBJ1-2, with 7 bases fitting TRBD1. This CDR3 comprises 15 residues. J was trimmed by 4 bases and V by 4 bases; bases with no gene match: 9. CDR1 and CDR2 (germline): MNHNS, SASEGT. In DNA, the CDR3 is TGTGCCAGCAGTGTAGGACAGGTGCACCTCTATGGCTACACCTTC. It translates to CASSVGQVHLYGYTF.

This chain connects TRBV2 to TRBJ1-1; D is undetermined. CDR1 is SNHLY and CDR2 is FYNNEI in the germline V gene. This CDR3 region has 10 residues. V was shortened by 2 bases and J by 11 bases, with 6 bases between the two germline ends. CDR3 DNA: TGTGCCAGCAGTGAATCGGGGGCTTTCTTT. It translates to CASSESGAFF.

The chain employs TRBV6-6 and TRBJ1-1; D may be TRBD1 (6 bases). This CDR3 contains 13 residues. The V gene's germline CDR1 is MNHNY and CDR2 SVGAGI (reference sequence). Trimming took off 6 bases at V and 1 base at J, with 9 bases between the two ends. The CDR3 reads CASSLTGNTEAFF. The CDR3, as DNA: TGTGCCAGCAGCCTGACAGGGAACACTGAAGCTTTCTTT.

CDR3 protein: CASSLWSFGTEAFF. The CDR3 nucleotides read TGTGCCAGCAGCTTGTGGAGCTTTGGCACTGAAGCTTTCTTT. This chain uses TRBV5-8 with TRBJ1-1; D is uncertain. The CDR3 sequence is 14 residues long. Trimming took 1 base from V and 4 from J, leaving 11 bases between them. In germline, CDR1 is SGHTS, CDR2 YDEGEE.

CDR3: CASSVEGVEAFF. CDR3 DNA sequence: TGTGCCAGCAGCGTAGAGGGGGTTGAAGCTTTCTTT. This chain uses TRBV9 with TRBJ1-1; possibly TRBD1 for D (6 bases). The germline V gene has CDR1 SGDLS and CDR2 YYNGEE. V was clipped by 0 bases and J by 7 bases, with 7 bases between them. The CDR3 is made up of 12 amino acids.

CDR3 nucleotides: TGTGCCAGCAGCAATACCCCTTTATGGGCCCGCTCTGGAAACACCATATATTTT. Its protein product is CASSNTPLWARSGNTIYF. The genes are TRBV13 and TRBJ1-3; D gene ambiguous. Germline CDR1 reads PRHDT; CDR2 reads FYEKMQ (reference sequence). The CDR3 length is 18 residues. The germline V and J ends were trimmed by 5 bases and 0 bases, with 20 bases remaining between them.

This chain joins TRBV25-1 and TRBJ1-2; D may be TRBD1 (6 bases). CDR3 length equals 13 residues. CDR1 MGHDK and CDR2 SYGVNS come from the germline V gene. Deletions cut 5 bases from V and 8 bases from J, with 15 bases between. The CDR3, as DNA: TGTGCCAGCAGTATGACAGGTTTTCGAGGCTACACCTTC. Protein sequence: CASSMTGFRGYTF.

The chain employs TRBV6-4 and TRBJ1-2, with 8 bases identical to TRBD1. J lost 4 bases, V lost 9 bases, and 13 bases had no gene match. There are 15 residues in the CDR3. Germline V gene data show CDR1 as MRHNA and CDR2 as SNTAGT. This CDR3 reads CASGEPGQETYGYTF. For the CDR3, the DNA is TGTGCCAGTGGGGAACCGGGACAGGAGACCTATGGCTACACCTTC.

The chain combines TRBV5-4 with TRBJ2-1; no firm D call. V dropped 5 bases and J dropped 4 bases, with 10 bases sitting between them. The germline V gene has CDR1 SGHNT and CDR2 YYREEE (reference sequence). The CDR3 runs to 13 residues. CDR3 coding DNA: TGTGCCAGCAGTCCAATTGAGTACAATGAGCAGTTCTTC. It encodes CASSPIEYNEQFF. Full variable domain (missing parts from reference TRBV5-4 and TRBJ2-1): ETGVTQSPTHLIKTRGQQVTLRCSSQSGHNTVSWYQQALGQGPQFIFQYYREEENGRGNFPPRFSGLQFPNYSSELNVNALELDDSALYLCASSPIEYNEQFFGPGTRLTVL.

This sequence joins TRBV18 and TRBJ1-2; 7 bases map to TRBD1. The germline CDR1 and CDR2 sequences are KGHSH and LQKENI. The CDR3 covers 14 residues. V lost 3 bases to trimming and J lost 6 bases; unmatched junction nucleotides: 7. The CDR3 protein is CASSPWTGGNGYTF. The CDR3 coding sequence is TGTGCCAGCTCACCTTGGACAGGTGGGAATGGCTACACCTTC.

The V call is TRBV9, the J call TRBJ2-7, with a tentative D call TRBD1 (6 bases). In germline, CDR1 is SGDLS, CDR2 YYNGEE. V lost 3 bases and J lost 0, with 13 bases in between. The CDR3 length is 15 residues. This CDR3 reads CASSAGRDISYEQYF. The CDR3 DNA is TGTGCCAGCAGCGCTGGAAGGGACATCTCCTACGAGCAGTACTTC.

In DNA, the CDR3 is TGTGCCTGGAGTCCCAGCGGGTTGCGAGAGACCCAGTACTTC. It yields the protein CAWSPSGLRETQYF. This sequence joins TRBV30 and TRBJ2-5; perhaps TRBD2 as D (6 bases). V gave up 2 bases and J gave up 4 bases, with 14 bases separating them. The germline gives CDR1 GTSNPN, CDR2 SVGIG (reference sequence). This CDR3 region has 14 residues. The entire variable domain, with the rest obtained from reference TRBV30 and TRBJ2-5, is as follows: SQTIHQWPATLVQPVGSPLSLECTVEGTSNPNLYWYRQAAGRGLQLLFYSVGIGQISSEVPQNLSASRPQDRQFILSSKKLLLSDSGFYLCAWSPSGLRETQYFGPGTRLLVL.

This clone has more than one count but fewer than ten. The genes are TRBV4-1 and TRBJ1-5; D is possibly TRBD1 (6 bases). The V end was cut by 1 base, the J end by 2 bases, with 18 bases between. Germline CDR1 and CDR2: MGHRA and YSYEKL. There are 18 residues in the CDR3. The CDR3 loop is CASSQAGLAGGGNQPQHF. DNA of the CDR3: TGCGCCAGCAGCCAAGCGGGGTTGGCGGGGGGCGGCAATCAGCCCCAGCATTTT.